These 21 T cell receptor beta chains originate from one sample sequenced in a study of PD-L1 blockade in urothelial cancer. The data were produced by immunoSEQ multiplex PCR, yet TCRdb's version contains in-frame clones alone and is incomplete. The sample records about 88,000 clones, 90% being singletons. This material consisted of PBMCs, taken around atezolizumab (anti-PD-L1) treatment. The receptors originated from a man in his 60s with urothelial cancer.

The chain uses TRBV29-1 and TRBJ2-3; 10 nucleotides agree with TRBD2. The CDR3 has 16 amino acids. Germline values: CDR1 SQVTM, CDR2 ANQGSEA. J gave up 3 bases and V 0 bases, and 6 bases lay outside the gene matches. CDR3 nucleotide sequence: TGCAGCGTTGAAGATCGGCTAGCGGGGGTGACAGATACGCAGTATTTT. Protein sequence: CSVEDRLAGVTDTQYF.

The chain is built from TRBV9 and TRBJ2-1; 8 bases line up with TRBD1. Germline V gives CDR1 SGDLS, CDR2 YYNGEE. V trimming: 3 bases; J trimming: 0 bases; junction bases outside the gene matches: 8. This CDR3 has 17 amino acids. CDR3 region: CASSERGQVNSYNEQFF. The CDR3 bases are TGTGCCAGCAGCGAGAGGGGACAGGTGAACTCCTACAATGAGCAGTTCTTC.

V gene TRBV28 combines with J gene TRBJ1-5; a weak D match, TRBD1 (6 bases). CDR1 MDHEN and CDR2 SYDVKM come from the germline V gene. This CDR3 comprises 13 residues. Trimming took off 5 bases at V and 11 bases at J, with 16 bases between the two ends. The CDR3 nucleotides are TGTGCCAGCAGTGGCAGGGGAACCTCGGCCCAGCATTTT. It encodes CASSGRGTSAQHF.

V and J are TRBV30 and TRBJ1-6; D call uncertain. The CDR3 has 13 amino acids. Germline V gene lookup returns CDR1 GTSNPN and CDR2 SVGIG (reference sequence). CDR3 in amino acids: CAPTGWVNSPLHF. CDR3 bases: TGTGCGCCAACGGGGTGGGTAAATTCACCCCTCCACTTT.

A single count supports this clone. V is TRBV6-6 and J is TRBJ2-1, with D possibly TRBD2 on 5 matching bases. The CDR3 runs 15 residues. Trimming cost V 5 bases and J 10 bases, with 21 bases left between them. In germline, CDR1 is MNHNY, CDR2 SVGAGI (reference sequence). The CDR3 loop is CASSNQGPTTGEQFF. In DNA, the CDR3 is TGTGCCAGCAGTAACCAAGGACCCACTACGGGGGAGCAGTTCTTC.

The chain has TRBV7-2 and TRBJ1-5; D gene ambiguous. Looked up from germline, CDR1 is SGHTA and CDR2 is FQGNSA. The length of the CDR3 is 13 residues. Trimming removed 5 bases from V and 4 bases from J, with 9 bases in between. The CDR3 bases are TGTGCCAGCAGCCATTCACAAAATCAGCCCCAGCATTTT. It is translated as CASSHSQNQPQHF.

The rearrangement joins TRBV27 to TRBJ1-4; D gene ambiguous. There are 14 residues in the CDR3. The ends were cut back, 6 bases at V and 2 bases at J, with 10 bases in the middle. Germline V gene lookup returns CDR1 MNHEY and CDR2 SMNVEV (reference sequence). In DNA form, the CDR3 reads TGTGCCAGCAGACCCGGGGTCACTAATGAAAAACTGTTTTTT. It encodes CASRPGVTNEKLFF.

The rearrangement links TRBV6-5 to TRBJ1-2; weak D call: TRBD1 (6 bases). Trimming removed 6 bases from V and 2 bases from J, with 10 bases in between. The germline V gene encodes CDR1 MNHEY and CDR2 SVGAGI. The CDR3 sequence is 13 residues long. The CDR3 DNA sequence: TGTGCCAGCAGAACCGGACAGAACTATGGCTACACCTTC. Translated: CASRTGQNYGYTF.

The chain carries TRBV5-1 and TRBJ2-5; D gene ambiguous. CDR3 length equals 15 residues. Trimming took 1 base from V and 0 from J, leaving 10 bases between them. Germline values: CDR1 SGHRS, CDR2 YFSETQ. CDR3 amino acids: CASSLSPNNQETQYF. CDR3 nucleotides: TGCGCCAGCAGCTTGTCACCAAACAACCAAGAGACCCAGTACTTC.

The chain uses TRBV29-1 and TRBJ2-5, with no clear D. Germline lookup yields CDR1 SQVTM and CDR2 ANQGSEA. V gave up 4 bases and J gave up 5 bases, with 5 bases separating them. The CDR3 runs 10 residues. CDR3 region: CSVGPETQYF. The CDR3 coding sequence is TGCAGCGTTGGGCCCGAGACCCAGTACTTC.

Here the CDR3 DNA reads TGTGCCAGCAGCTTGGCCGGAGCCCGACAGGGGGATTATGAGCAGTTCTTC. Its translation: CASSLAGARQGDYEQFF. The rearrangement joins TRBV5-6 to TRBJ2-1; 9 nucleotides line up with TRBD1. The CDR3 consists of 17 residues. CDR1 and CDR2 from the germline V gene are SGHDT and YYEEEE. The V gene end was trimmed by 0 bases and the J gene end by 8 bases; junction bases not matched to a gene: 12.

The V and J genes are TRBV4-3 and TRBJ1-1; D remains unclear. This CDR3 is built from 15 residues. Germline-derived CDR1 and CDR2 are LGHNA and YSLEER. The V and J ends lost 4 bases and 3 bases respectively, with 15 bases between them. DNA of the CDR3: TGCGCCAGCAGCCTTACGGGTGCGCGGGACACTGAAGCTTTCTTT. This gives the protein CASSLTGARDTEAFF.

The V and J genes are TRBV19 and TRBJ1-5; D unclear. The CDR3 sequence is 14 residues long. Germline CDR1 and CDR2: LNHDA and SQIVND (reference sequence). The ends were cut back, 7 bases at V and 7 bases at J, with 17 bases in the middle. CDR3 sequence reads: CASTYGPLGQPQHF. The DNA of the CDR3 is TGTGCCAGTACCTACGGCCCGCTGGGCCAGCCCCAGCATTTT. The full variable domain, its missing parts supplied by reference TRBV19 and TRBJ1-5, is DGGITQSPKYLFRKEGQNVTLSCEQNLNHDAMYWYRQDPGQGLRLIYYSQIVNDFQKGDIAEGYSVSREKKESFPLTVTSAQKNPTAFYLCASTYGPLGQPQHFGDGTRLSIL.

This rearrangement joins TRBV2 to TRBJ2-5; 11 bases agree with TRBD2. V lost 2 bases and J lost 5; bases outside the gene matches: 4. The CDR3 runs 15 residues. Germline CDR1 reads SNHLY; CDR2 reads FYNNEI. This CDR3 reads CASSEIAGGLETQYF. The DNA for the CDR3 is TGTGCCAGCAGTGAAATAGCGGGGGGGCTTGAGACCCAGTACTTC. The full variable domain, completed using reference TRBV2 and TRBJ2-5, is EPEVTQTPSHQVTQMGQEVILRCVPISNHLYFYWYRQILGQKVEFLVSFYNNEISEKSEIFDDQFSVERPDGSNFTLKIRSTKLEDSAMYFCASSEIAGGLETQYFGPGTRLLVL.

The V call is TRBV9, the J call TRBJ2-5, with TRBD1 matching 9 bases. The V and J ends lost 3 bases and 4 bases, in that order; junction bases with no gene match: 4. CDR3 size: 14 residues. The germline V gene has CDR1 SGDLS and CDR2 YYNGEE. In nucleotides, the CDR3 is TGTGCCAGCAGCGCTCAGGGACAGGGAGAGACCCAGTACTTC. It yields the protein CASSAQGQGETQYF.

The V gene is TRBV2, the J gene TRBJ2-5; no definite D call. V was cut by 3 bases and J by 3 bases, with 11 bases left in between. The CDR3 consists of 14 residues. The germline V gene has CDR1 SNHLY and CDR2 FYNNEI. CDR3 in amino acids: CASSDRPGKETQYF. The DNA for the CDR3 is TGTGCCAGCAGTGATCGCCCAGGAAAAGAGACCCAGTACTTC. The variable domain in full, with the rest retrieved from reference TRBV2 and TRBJ2-5, is EPEVTQTPSHQVTQMGQEVILRCVPISNHLYFYWYRQILGQKVEFLVSFYNNEISEKSEIFDDQFSVERPDGSNFTLKIRSTKLEDSAMYFCASSDRPGKETQYFGPGTRLLVL.

The rearrangement joins TRBV7-3 to TRBJ2-2; 12 positions agree with TRBD2. V gave up 5 bases and J gave up 5 bases; unmatched junction bases: 3. CDR3 length: 15 residues. Germline CDR1 is SGHTA and CDR2 is FQGTGA. The CDR3 loop reads CASSPGLAGTGELFF. The DNA of the CDR3 is TGTGCCAGCAGCCCGGGACTAGCGGGTACCGGGGAGCTGTTTTTT.

The chain has TRBV29-1 and TRBJ1-1; D ambiguous. The germline gives CDR1 SQVTM, CDR2 ANQGSEA. V gave up 3 bases and J gave up 0 bases, with 8 bases separating them. There are 13 residues in the CDR3. The CDR3 here is CSVDESLNTEAFF. The CDR3 nucleotides are TGCAGCGTTGACGAGTCGTTGAACACTGAAGCTTTCTTT.

The chain uses TRBV5-1 and TRBJ1-4, with 7 nucleotides matching TRBD1. V shed 4 bases and J 8 bases; nucleotides not matched to a gene: 14. Germline CDR1 and CDR2: SGHRS and YFSETQ. This CDR3 region has 16 residues. CDR3 sequence: CASSLLGQSRGEKLFF. The CDR3 DNA reads TGCGCCAGCAGCCTGCTGGGACAGTCCAGGGGGGAAAAACTGTTTTTT.

The V call is TRBV5-1, the J call TRBJ1-5; D gene uncertain. CDR3 length equals 15 residues. V gave up 0 bases and J gave up 0 bases, with 7 bases separating them. In germline, CDR1 is SGHRS, CDR2 YFSETQ. The CDR3 DNA reads TGCGCCAGCAGCTTGGGGCCGATTAGCAATCAGCCCCAGCATTTT. It encodes CASSLGPISNQPQHF.

This clone was observed once. The genes are TRBV28 and TRBJ2-5; D is perhaps TRBD2 (6 bases). The V gene lost 7 bases and the J gene lost 4 bases, with 16 bases spanning the gap. The CDR3 has 14 residues. Germline assignment: CDR1 MDHEN and CDR2 SYDVKM. CDR3 nucleotide sequence: TGTGCCAGCAATCTCCGAGCGGGTAGAGAGACCCAGTACTTC. Translating it yields CASNLRAGRETQYF.